Following are 6 T cell receptor beta chains from one sample sequenced in a study of shared clonotypes between healthy human individuals. The protocol was immunoSEQ multiplex PCR, while the TCRdb copy is restricted to in-frame clones and leaves out a portion. Seen here are more than 2 million clones, over 85% observed once, and the top ten hold more than 0.1%. Sequencing was done on a sample of naive CD4+ T cells sorted from blood. Subset defined: CD45RA+ positively selected. These receptors originate from a man younger than 30 in good health.

This sequence joins TRBV10-3 and TRBJ1-1; no reliable D call. The CDR3 loop spans 15 amino acids. V lost 8 bases to trimming and J lost 0 bases, with 16 bases between them. Germline loops: CDR1 ENHRY, CDR2 SYGVKD. This CDR3 is CAILPRLDMNTEAFF. The CDR3 DNA reads as TGTGCCATCTTGCCCCGTTTAGATATGAACACTGAAGCTTTCTTT.

V is TRBV7-2 and J is TRBJ2-5; D is perhaps TRBD1 (5 bases). The V end lost 1 base, the J end lost 1 base, and 10 bases lay between the germline ends. This CDR3 contains 15 residues. The germline gives CDR1 SGHTA, CDR2 FQGNSA. CDR3 sequence (DNA): TGTGCCAGCAGCTTAGGGTCCAGGGCCCAAGAGACCCAGTACTTC. It encodes CASSLGSRAQETQYF.

This CDR3 is CASSSISGTGRTGELFF. The CDR3 DNA is TGTGCCAGCAGCTCAATCTCCGGGACCGGAAGGACCGGGGAGCTGTTTTTT. The chain joins TRBV11-2 to TRBJ2-2; tentatively, D is TRBD1 or TRBD2 (5 bases each). This CDR3 region has 17 residues. Germline V gene data show CDR1 as SGHAT and CDR2 as FQNNGV. V was trimmed by 4 bases and J by 5 bases, leaving 20 bases between them.

The rearrangement joins TRBV5-1 to TRBJ1-2, with TRBD1 as a possible D gene (6 bases). The CDR3 extends over 14 amino acids. V lost 0 bases to trimming and J lost 8 bases, with 14 bases between them. Germline V CDR1 and CDR2: SGHRS, YFSETQ. The CDR3 sequence is CASSLAVFQGGYTF. For the CDR3, the DNA is TGCGCCAGCAGCTTGGCCGTATTCCAGGGGGGCTACACCTTC.

J is TRBJ2-1 and V is TRBV2, with D unresolved. Trimming removed 6 bases from V and 0 bases from J, with 9 bases in between. Germline loops: CDR1 SNHLY, CDR2 FYNNEI. The CDR3 is 14 residues long. In nucleotides, the CDR3 is TGTGCCAGCAGGGGGATGTACTCCTACAATGAGCAGTTCTTC. Translation: CASRGMYSYNEQFF.

The chain has TRBV7-2 and TRBJ2-5; the D gene is possibly TRBD2 (7 bases). The CDR3 runs to 15 residues. Germline values: CDR1 SGHTA, CDR2 FQGNSA. Trimming cost V 5 bases and J 7 bases, with 20 bases left between them. This CDR3 reads CASSPLGRGPPTQYF. CDR3 bases: TGTGCCAGCAGCCCACTCGGGCGGGGGCCCCCGACCCAGTACTTC.